The clone carrying this TCR beta chain was observed a single time. The ends lost 7 bases at V and 5 bases at J; junction bases unmatched: 2. The CDR3 covers 13 residues. Per the germline V gene, CDR1 is SGHAT and CDR2 is FQNNGV. The assay was immunoSEQ multiplex PCR, and TCRdb's table has in-frame clones only and misses some. Of about 14,000 clones in the sample, just over 35% were seen once. The data were obtained in a study of graft-versus-host responses after intestinal transplantation. Responders (around 200,000, CFSE-labeled) were co-plated with around 200,000 irradiated, violet-dye-labeled stimulators.

The starting material was alloreactive CD8+ T cells from a mixed lymphocyte reaction culture, obtained before intestinal transplant. Subset indicated: CFSE-low proliferating T cells sorted from roughly six-day pre-transplant mixed lymphocyte reaction (GvH or HvG direction). The TCR comes from a human patient who received an intestinal transplant. This chain links TRBV11-2 with TRBJ2-2; 9 bases map to TRBD2. The CDR3 sequence is CASTAGGTGELFF. The CDR3, as DNA: TGTGCCAGCACCGCGGGGGGGACCGGGGAGCTGTTTTTT.